The following is a T cell receptor beta chain sequence with its context. Libraries were prepared by immunoSEQ multiplex PCR; TCRdb keeps only in-frame clonotypes and omits some of them. Of 15,000 to 20,000 clones listed, approximately 51% were seen once; the top ten hold less than 50%. The entry originates in a study of radiation and T cells in renal cell carcinoma. Per germline, CDR1 MDHEN and CDR2 SYDVKM. This CDR3 region has 15 residues. V was cut by 6 bases and J by 5 bases, with 19 bases left in between. Treatment denoted: 15 Gy SBRT to primary tumor, nephrectomy 4 weeks later. Sequenced here: tumor tissue, sampled from a patient whose treatment included radiotherapy and nephrectomy. This sequence was found in a woman in her fifties or sixties with renal cell carcinoma. The chain carries TRBV28 and TRBJ1-2; the D gene is possibly TRBD1 (6 bases). CDR3 nucleotide sequence: TGTGCCAGCAGCCTCACACAGGGAGTGCGGTATGGCTACACCTTC. Encoded protein: CASSLTQGVRYGYTF.